The source of this TCR beta chain is a study of blood T cell repertoires in COVID-19. Study details: Whether acute or convalescent, the COVID-19 samples came from the United States, Italy and Spain.

In the study's own analysis: Reference gene primer amplification gave estimated nucleated cell counts. Profiling relied on immunoSEQ multiplex PCR, and the TCRdb table lists in-frame clones only, not all of them. V and J calls and clone size are given by that table; D and trimming were obtained from the DNA. The sample lists about 230,000 clones, roughly 80% occurring once. V lost 5 bases and J lost 4, with 14 bases in between. This CDR3 is built from 14 residues. Germline V lookup: CDR1 SEHNR, CDR2 FQNEAQ (reference sequence). J is TRBJ1-2 and V is TRBV7-9; D might be TRBD1 (6 bases). This TCR derives from a woman aged 45-65 years with acute or convalescent COVID-19. Sequencing used peripheral blood. The DNA of the CDR3 is TGTGCCAGCAGCCGAACCGGACAGACCTATGGCTACACCTTC. Translation gives CASSRTGQTYGYTF.